Listed here are 28 T cell receptor beta chains from one sample, sequenced in a study of cytomegalovirus exposure and HLA in healthy donors. The PCR made use of 60 Vbeta and 13 Jbeta primers. Measured with immunoSEQ multiplex PCR; TCRdb has only the in-frame clones, and not every one. The repertoire holds over 130,000 clones, with about 80% as singletons. The sequenced material came from PBMCs. The receptors were gathered from a man aged 25 to 40 in good health and CMV-seropositive.

The genes are TRBV6-5 and TRBJ1-1; TRBD1 matches at 7 bases. This CDR3 has 14 residues. V trimming: 5 bases; J trimming: 5 bases; junction bases outside the gene matches: 8. Germline V CDR1 and CDR2: MNHEY, SVGAGI. In DNA form, the CDR3 reads TGTGCCAGCAGTCCCACAGGGGCAGGAACTGAAGCTTTCTTT. As protein: CASSPTGAGTEAFF.

The V gene is TRBV10-3, the J gene TRBJ2-3; 9 bases agree with TRBD2. Trimming removed 3 bases from V and 3 bases from J; junction bases left unmatched: 4. The CDR3 extends over 15 amino acids. Germline CDR1 and CDR2: ENHRY and SYGVKD. CDR3 sequence (DNA): TGTGCCATCAGTGATACTACTAGCGGGACAGATACGCAGTATTTT. Residues: CAISDTTSGTDTQYF.

CDR3 loop: CASTPSPGADTQYF. The DNA for the CDR3 is TGTGCCAGCACCCCCAGCCCAGGGGCAGATACGCAGTATTTT. V usage is TRBV27 and J usage is TRBJ2-3; D possibly corresponds to TRBD1 (6 bases). V was clipped by 7 bases and J by 4 bases, with 15 bases between them. CDR3 size: 14 residues. CDR1 and CDR2 (germline): MNHEY, SMNVEV (reference sequence).

The J gene is TRBJ2-1, the V gene TRBV7-6; 12 bases match TRBD2. The junction had 3 bases not matched to a gene; V was cut back by 5 bases and J by 4 bases. Germline V gene lookup returns CDR1 SGHVS and CDR2 FNYEAQ. This CDR3 has 15 residues. CDR3 region: CASSPLAGGYNEQFF. DNA of the CDR3: TGTGCCAGCAGCCCGCTAGCGGGAGGGTACAATGAGCAGTTCTTC.

The chain combines TRBV19 with TRBJ1-1; 7 nucleotides align to TRBD1. The CDR3 has 15 amino acids. After removal of 5 bases from V and 5 bases from J, the junction contained 11 bases not matched to a gene. Per the germline V gene, CDR1 is LNHDA and CDR2 is SQIVND (reference sequence). CDR3 region: CASSSGQERGTEAFF. DNA of the CDR3: TGTGCCAGTAGTTCCGGACAGGAAAGAGGGACTGAAGCTTTCTTT.

The chain employs TRBV2 and TRBJ1-1, with D perhaps TRBD1 (6 bases). Germline CDR1 SNHLY, CDR2 FYNNEI. V lost 7 bases and J lost 0, with 9 bases in between. CDR3 length: 13 residues. CDR3 loop: CASNREVNTEAFF. CDR3 nucleotide sequence: TGTGCCAGCAACAGGGAAGTGAACACTGAAGCTTTCTTT. Full variable domain (outside the CDR3, taken from reference TRBV2 and TRBJ1-1): EPEVTQTPSHQVTQMGQEVILRCVPISNHLYFYWYRQILGQKVEFLVSFYNNEISEKSEIFDDQFSVERPDGSNFTLKIRSTKLEDSAMYFCASNREVNTEAFFGQGTRLTVV.

This chain uses TRBV7-2 with TRBJ2-5; no firm D call. The CDR3 sequence is 13 residues long. Trimming left V 5 bases short and J 4 bases short, with 11 bases between. Germline V gene lookup returns CDR1 SGHTA and CDR2 FQGNSA. In nucleotides, the CDR3 is TGTGCCAGCAGCCCTTATACCGGAGAGACCCAGTACTTC. Its translation is CASSPYTGETQYF.

This chain joins TRBV2 and TRBJ2-5, with 11 bases matching TRBD2. Near its end, the DNA agrees better with TRBJ2-7, so the J call may be wrong. Germline CDR1 and CDR2: SNHLY and FYNNEI. This CDR3 contains 14 residues. CDR3 in DNA: TGTGCCAGCAGGTCGGATAGCGGGAGGGACGAGCAGTACTTC. Translating gives CASRSDSGRDEQYF.

This chain connects TRBV7-3 to TRBJ2-5; 8 nucleotides align to TRBD2. V was pared by 1 base and J by 5 bases, with 9 bases of the junction left unmatched. The CDR3 loop spans 16 amino acids. The V gene's germline CDR1 is SGHTA and CDR2 FQGTGA. DNA of the CDR3: TGTGCCAGCAGCTTAAGGGGAGGCCCGGGAGGGGAGACCCAGTACTTC. Its protein product is CASSLRGGPGGETQYF. Full variable domain (remainder filled in from reference TRBV7-3 and TRBJ2-5): GAGVSQTPSNKVTEKGKYVELRCDPISGHTALYWYRQSLGQGPEFLIYFQGTGAADDSGLPNDRFFAVRPEGSVSTLKIQRTERGDSAVYLCASSLRGGPGGETQYFGPGTRLLVL.

There are many counts of this clone. This sequence joins TRBV5-6 and TRBJ2-3; D perhaps matches TRBD2 (6 bases). CDR3 length equals 14 residues. V was cut by 1 base and J by 10 bases, with 16 bases left in between. Germline V gene sequence: CDR1 SGHDT, CDR2 YYEEEE. For the CDR3, the DNA is TGTGCCAGCAGCTTGATGCGGGGAGTGTGGGCGCAGTATTTT. This encodes CASSLMRGVWAQYF.

The chain links TRBV10-3 to TRBJ2-3; 7 nucleotides agree with TRBD2. The germline gives CDR1 ENHRY, CDR2 SYGVKD. V lost 0 bases and J lost 5; bases outside the gene matches: 8. The CDR3 covers 16 residues. For the CDR3, the DNA is TGTGCCATCAGTGAGTCGTGGGAGGGCCCCGGAGATACGCAGTATTTT. It specifies CAISESWEGPGDTQYF.

The chain joins TRBV7-9 to TRBJ1-4; 12 positions match TRBD1. Looked up from germline, CDR1 is SEHNR and CDR2 is FQNEAQ (reference sequence). The length of the CDR3 is 17 residues. V dropped 5 bases and J dropped 6; count of bases not matched to a gene: 10. This CDR3 is CASSAGTGGAVYEKLFF. In nucleotides, the CDR3 is TGTGCCAGCAGCGCTGGGACAGGGGGCGCGGTATATGAAAAACTGTTTTTT.

The chain combines TRBV5-1 with TRBJ2-5; 7 nucleotides agree with TRBD2. CDR3 length: 16 residues. Germline assignment: CDR1 SGHRS and CDR2 YFSETQ. J gave up 2 bases and V 4 bases, and 11 bases lay outside the gene matches. CDR3 nucleotide sequence: TGCGCCAGCAGCCCTTTGGCTAGCGGTACTCAAGAGACCCAGTACTTC. It yields the protein CASSPLASGTQETQYF.

The V and J genes are TRBV7-2 and TRBJ2-1, with TRBD2 matching 12 bases. The CDR3 contains 14 residues. Germline CDR1 and CDR2: SGHTA and FQGNSA. With V trimmed by 5 bases and J by 13 bases, 9 bases remained unmatched. Here the CDR3 DNA reads TGTGCCAGCAGCCTCCGGACTAGCGGGGCCCCTCAGTTCTTC. It translates to CASSLRTSGAPQFF.

The chain has TRBV5-1 and TRBJ2-6, with 8 positions matching TRBD1. CDR1 and CDR2 from the germline V gene are SGHRS and YFSETQ. This CDR3 comprises 18 residues. J was trimmed by 4 bases and V by 4 bases; bases with no gene match: 13. CDR3 in DNA: TGCGCCAGCAGCCCCCGGACAGGGCAAAGTGACGGGGCCAACGTCCTGACTTTC. This gives the protein CASSPRTGQSDGANVLTF. Drawing the rest from reference TRBV5-1 and TRBJ2-6, the complete variable domain is KAGVTQTPRYLIKTRGQQVTLSCSPISGHRSVSWYQQTPGQGLQFLFEYFSETQRNKGNFPGRFSGRQFSNSRSEMNVSTLELGDSALYLCASSPRTGQSDGANVLTFGAGSRLTVL.

V usage is TRBV2 and J usage is TRBJ1-4, with D perhaps matching TRBD1 (6 bases). V lost 8 bases, J lost 8 bases, and 15 bases lay in between. The CDR3 consists of 13 residues. Germline V lookup: CDR1 SNHLY, CDR2 FYNNEI. CDR3 sequence reads: CASVGQGYEKLFF. CDR3 nucleotides: TGTGCCAGCGTCGGCCAGGGGTACGAAAAACTGTTTTTT.

The chain links TRBV18 to TRBJ2-7, with 11 bases identical to TRBD1. CDR3 length equals 18 residues. Germline trimming cut 2 bases from V and 3 bases from J; bases unmatched to any gene: 12. Germline V gene lookup returns CDR1 KGHSH and CDR2 LQKENI. CDR3 sequence (DNA): TGTGCCAGCTCACCAAGGATTAGGACAGGGGGCACTGACTACGAGCAGTACTTC. Amino acid sequence: CASSPRIRTGGTDYEQYF.

The chain joins TRBV27 to TRBJ1-1; 8 bases agree with TRBD1. The CDR3 covers 13 residues. Per the germline V gene, CDR1 is MNHEY and CDR2 is SMNVEV (reference sequence). Losses at the gene ends were 6 bases for V and 1 base for J; bases not matched to a gene: 1. The CDR3 protein is CASRDRANTEAFF. The CDR3 DNA reads as TGTGCCAGCAGGGACAGGGCGAACACTGAAGCTTTCTTT.

This chain joins TRBV5-1 and TRBJ2-7; 7 bases align to TRBD1. This CDR3 comprises 13 residues. J lost 7 bases, V lost 4 bases, and 8 bases had no gene match. CDR1 and CDR2 (germline): SGHRS, YFSETQ. The DNA for the CDR3 is TGCGCCAGCAGCGCCGAGACAGGGTTAGAGCAGTACTTC. Amino acid sequence: CASSAETGLEQYF.

This sequence joins TRBV28 and TRBJ2-7, with D perhaps matching TRBD2 (6 bases). There are 16 residues in the CDR3. Germline CDR1 MDHEN, CDR2 SYDVKM. V was shortened by 2 bases and J by 0 bases, with 14 bases between the two germline ends. The CDR3 here is CASSLISGDHSYEQYF. The CDR3 nucleotides are TGTGCCAGCAGTTTAATTTCGGGGGACCACTCCTACGAGCAGTACTTC.

This chain connects TRBV2 to TRBJ2-2, with 8 bases matching TRBD1. CDR1 and CDR2 (germline): SNHLY, FYNNEI. The J segment lost 5 bases and the V segment lost 6 bases, leaving 5 bases of the junction unmatched. This CDR3 has 14 residues. Here the CDR3 DNA reads TGTGCCAGCAGGGACAGGGATGAAACCGGGGAGCTGTTTTTT. It encodes CASRDRDETGELFF.

The genes are TRBV4-2 and TRBJ2-2; D possibly corresponds to TRBD1 (5 bases). Trimming removed 6 bases at V and 0 bases at J, with 11 bases between. The CDR3 contains 15 residues. Looked up from germline, CDR1 is LGHNA and CDR2 is YNFKEQ. CDR3 residues: CASRGLGPNTGELFF. The DNA for the CDR3 is TGTGCCAGCAGGGGGTTGGGGCCGAACACCGGGGAGCTGTTTTTT.

The gene calls are TRBV25-1 and TRBJ2-2; D unresolved. Germline V lookup: CDR1 MGHDK, CDR2 SYGVNS. This CDR3 is built from 14 residues. V was clipped by 5 bases and J by 4 bases, with 11 bases between them. CDR3 protein: CASSTLGATGELFF. DNA of the CDR3: TGTGCCAGCAGTACCTTGGGCGCCACCGGGGAGCTGTTTTTT.

The chain has TRBV28 and TRBJ2-1; 9 bases map to TRBD2. V lost 7 bases, J lost 8 bases, and 9 bases stayed unmatched. Germline loops: CDR1 MDHEN, CDR2 SYDVKM. The CDR3 spans 14 residues. The DNA for the CDR3 is TGTGCCAGCAAATTAGCGGGAGTCACCGATGAGCAGTTCTTC. Protein: CASKLAGVTDEQFF. Supplemented by reference TRBV28 and TRBJ2-1, the full variable domain reads DVKVTQSSRYLVKRTGEKVFLECVQDMDHENMFWYRQDPGLGLRLIYFSYDVKMKEKGDIPEGYSVSREKKERFSLILESASTNQTSMYLCASKLAGVTDEQFFGPGTRLTVL.

The chain employs TRBV15 and TRBJ2-7; D may be TRBD2 (7 bases). V lost 0 bases, J lost 5 bases, and 11 bases lay in between. This CDR3 region has 14 residues. Germline V CDR1 and CDR2: LNHNV, YYDKDF (reference sequence). The CDR3 is CATSRDRGADEQYF. In nucleotides, the CDR3 is TGTGCCACCAGCAGAGATCGGGGGGCGGACGAGCAGTACTTC.

The gene calls are TRBV9 and TRBJ2-3, with TRBD2 matching 12 bases. Trimming at V came to 3 bases and at J to 2 bases, leaving 10 bases not matched to a gene. The CDR3 consists of 18 residues. CDR1 and CDR2 from the germline V gene are SGDLS and YYNGEE. The CDR3 DNA follows: TGTGCCAGCAGCGCTCATACTAGCGGGAGGTTAGCCACAGATACGCAGTATTTT. Encoded protein: CASSAHTSGRLATDTQYF.

The chain recombines TRBV19 with TRBJ1-5, with TRBD1 as a possible D gene (5 bases). V was cut by 5 bases and J by 3 bases, with 17 bases left in between. The CDR3 runs to 16 residues. CDR1 is LNHDA and CDR2 is SQIVND in the germline V gene (reference sequence). As DNA, the CDR3 is TGTGCCAGTAGTCCCCGAACAGGTTCGAACAATCAGCCCCAGCATTTT. Amino acid sequence: CASSPRTGSNNQPQHF.

This clone was counted a single time. The chain employs TRBV5-4 and TRBJ2-3, with TRBD2 matching 9 bases. The trim removed 6 bases at V and 3 bases at J, leaving 5 bases unmatched. CDR3 length: 14 amino acids. Germline V gene sequence: CDR1 SGHNT, CDR2 YYREEE (reference sequence). The CDR3 loop is CASTVGLATDTQYF. The CDR3 DNA reads as TGTGCCAGCACAGTGGGACTAGCAACAGATACGCAGTATTTT.